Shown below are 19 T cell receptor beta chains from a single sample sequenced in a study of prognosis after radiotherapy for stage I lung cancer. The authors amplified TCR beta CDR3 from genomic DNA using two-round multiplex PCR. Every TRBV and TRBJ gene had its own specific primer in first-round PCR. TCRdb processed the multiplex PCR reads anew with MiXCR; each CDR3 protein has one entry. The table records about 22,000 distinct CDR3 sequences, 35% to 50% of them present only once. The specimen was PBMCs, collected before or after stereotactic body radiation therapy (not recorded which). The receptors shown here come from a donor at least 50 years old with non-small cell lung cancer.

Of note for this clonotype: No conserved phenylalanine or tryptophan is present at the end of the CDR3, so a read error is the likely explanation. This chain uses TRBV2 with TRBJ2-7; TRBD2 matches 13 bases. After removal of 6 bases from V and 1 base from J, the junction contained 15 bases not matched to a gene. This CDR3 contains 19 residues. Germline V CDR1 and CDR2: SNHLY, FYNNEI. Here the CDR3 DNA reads TGTGCCAGCAGGGGCGACCGACTAGCGGGAGGCCCAGGGTCCTACGAGCAGTACTTA. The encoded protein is CASRGDRLAGGPGSYEQYL.

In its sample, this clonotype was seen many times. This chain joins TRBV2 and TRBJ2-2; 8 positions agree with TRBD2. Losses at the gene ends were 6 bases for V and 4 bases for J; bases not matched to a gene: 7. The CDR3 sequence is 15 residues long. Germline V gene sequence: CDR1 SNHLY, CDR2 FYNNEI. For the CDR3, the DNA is TGTGCCAGCAGCCCGACTAGCGCGAGCACCGGGGAGCTGTTTTTT. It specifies CASSPTSASTGELFF.

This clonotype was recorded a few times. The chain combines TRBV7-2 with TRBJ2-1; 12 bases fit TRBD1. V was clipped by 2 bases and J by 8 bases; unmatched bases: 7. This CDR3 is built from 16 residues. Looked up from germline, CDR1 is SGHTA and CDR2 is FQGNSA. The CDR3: CASSLPGQGALDEQFF. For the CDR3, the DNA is TGTGCCAGCAGCTTACCGGGACAGGGGGCTCTAGATGAGCAGTTCTTC.

Here the CDR3 reads CSGGVNTEAFF. Here the CDR3 DNA reads TGCAGCGGGGGGGTGAACACTGAAGCTTTCTTT. The J gene is TRBJ1-1, the V gene TRBV20-1; tentatively, D is TRBD1 (5 bases). The CDR3 has 11 residues. CDR1 and CDR2 from the germline V gene are DFQATT and SNEGSKA (reference sequence).

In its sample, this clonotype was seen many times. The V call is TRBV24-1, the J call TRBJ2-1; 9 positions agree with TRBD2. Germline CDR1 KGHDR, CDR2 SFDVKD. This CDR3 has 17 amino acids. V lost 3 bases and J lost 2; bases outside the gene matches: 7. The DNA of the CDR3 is TGTGCCACCAGTGATCCGAATAGCGGGAGAACCTACAATGAGCAGTTCTTC. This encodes CATSDPNSGRTYNEQFF.

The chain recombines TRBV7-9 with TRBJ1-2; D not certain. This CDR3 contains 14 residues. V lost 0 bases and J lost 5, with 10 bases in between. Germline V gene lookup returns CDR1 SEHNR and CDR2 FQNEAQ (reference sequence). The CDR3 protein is CASSLASGEYGYTF. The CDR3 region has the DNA TGTGCCAGCAGCTTAGCTTCGGGCGAGTATGGCTACACCTTC. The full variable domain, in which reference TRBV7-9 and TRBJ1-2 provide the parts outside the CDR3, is DTGVSQNPRHKITKRGQNVTFRCDPISEHNRLYWYRQTLGQGPEFLTYFQNEAQLEKSRLLSDRFSAERPKGSFSTLEIQRTEQGDSAMYLCASSLASGEYGYTFGSGTRLTVV.

CDR3 bases: TGTGCCAGCAGCTTAACGACACTCTCGCAGTATTTT. It is translated as CASSLTTLSQYF. The chain joins TRBV7-9 to TRBJ2-3; D is ambiguous. V lost 2 bases, J lost 10 bases, and 10 bases lay in between. The CDR3 covers 12 residues. Looked up from germline, CDR1 is SEHNR and CDR2 is FQNEAQ (reference sequence).

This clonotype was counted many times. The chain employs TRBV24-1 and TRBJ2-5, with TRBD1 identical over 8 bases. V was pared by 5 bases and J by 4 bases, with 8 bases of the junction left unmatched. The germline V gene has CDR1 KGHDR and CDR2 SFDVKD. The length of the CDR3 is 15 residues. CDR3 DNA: TGTGCCACCAGTGTTTCCAGGGGGCGAGGAGAGACCCAGTACTTC. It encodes CATSVSRGRGETQYF.

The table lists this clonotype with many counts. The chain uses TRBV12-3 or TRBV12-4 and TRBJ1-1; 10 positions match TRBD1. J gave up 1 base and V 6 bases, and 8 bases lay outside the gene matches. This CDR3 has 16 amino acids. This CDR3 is CASRPGTGVQNTEAFF. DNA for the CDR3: TGTGCCAGCAGACCCGGGACAGGGGTCCAGAACACTGAAGCTTTCTTT.

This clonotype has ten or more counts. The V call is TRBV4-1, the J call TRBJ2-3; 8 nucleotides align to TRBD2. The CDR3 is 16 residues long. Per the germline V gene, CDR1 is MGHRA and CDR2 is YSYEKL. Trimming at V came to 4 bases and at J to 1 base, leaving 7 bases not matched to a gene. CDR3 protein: CASSLQAGAGTDTQYF. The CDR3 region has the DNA TGCGCCAGCAGCCTTCAAGCGGGAGCGGGCACAGATACGCAGTATTTT.

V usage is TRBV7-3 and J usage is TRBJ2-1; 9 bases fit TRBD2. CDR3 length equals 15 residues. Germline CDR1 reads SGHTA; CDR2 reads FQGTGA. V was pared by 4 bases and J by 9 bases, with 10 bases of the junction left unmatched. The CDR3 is CASSSTSGRSSEQFF. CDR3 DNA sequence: TGTGCCAGCAGCTCGACTAGCGGTAGGTCTAGTGAGCAGTTCTTC.

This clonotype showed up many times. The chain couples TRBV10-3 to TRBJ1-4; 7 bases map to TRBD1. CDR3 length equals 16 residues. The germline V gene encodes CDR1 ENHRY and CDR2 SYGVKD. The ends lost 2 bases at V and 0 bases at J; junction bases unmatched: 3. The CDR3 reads CAISEGTVATNEKLFF. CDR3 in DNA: TGTGCCATCAGTGAGGGGACAGTAGCAACTAATGAAAAACTGTTTTTT.

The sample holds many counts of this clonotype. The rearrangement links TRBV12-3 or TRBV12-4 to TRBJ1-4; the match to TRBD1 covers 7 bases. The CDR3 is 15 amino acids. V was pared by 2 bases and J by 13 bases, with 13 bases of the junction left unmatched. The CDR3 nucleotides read TGTGCCAGCAGTTTACCGGGACAGCTACCCCTAGGACTGTTTTTT. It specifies CASSLPGQLPLGLFF.

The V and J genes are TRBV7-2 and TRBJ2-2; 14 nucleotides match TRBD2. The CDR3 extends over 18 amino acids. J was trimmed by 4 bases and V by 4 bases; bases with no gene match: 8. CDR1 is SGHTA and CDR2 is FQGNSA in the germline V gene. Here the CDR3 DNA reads TGTGCCAGCAGCTCGGGACTAGCGGGGGCCGGGAGCACCGGGGAGCTGTTTTTT. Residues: CASSSGLAGAGSTGELFF.

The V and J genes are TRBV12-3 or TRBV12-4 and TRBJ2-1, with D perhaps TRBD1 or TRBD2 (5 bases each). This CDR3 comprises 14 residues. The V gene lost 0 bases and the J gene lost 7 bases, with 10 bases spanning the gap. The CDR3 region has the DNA TGTGCCAGCAGTTTAGCGGGACGGAAGAATGAGCAGTTCTTC. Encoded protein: CASSLAGRKNEQFF.

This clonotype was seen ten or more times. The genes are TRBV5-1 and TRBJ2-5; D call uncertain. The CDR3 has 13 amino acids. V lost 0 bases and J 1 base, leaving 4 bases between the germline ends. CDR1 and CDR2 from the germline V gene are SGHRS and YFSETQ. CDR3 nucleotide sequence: TGCGCCAGCAGCTTGGAACTCCAAGAGACCCAGTACTTC. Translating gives CASSLELQETQYF.

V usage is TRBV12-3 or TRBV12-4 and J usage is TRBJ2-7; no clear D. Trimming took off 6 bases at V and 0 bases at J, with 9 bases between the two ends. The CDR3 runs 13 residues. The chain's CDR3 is CASRLSSSYEQYF. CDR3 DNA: TGTGCCAGCAGGCTCTCTAGCTCCTACGAGCAGTACTTC.

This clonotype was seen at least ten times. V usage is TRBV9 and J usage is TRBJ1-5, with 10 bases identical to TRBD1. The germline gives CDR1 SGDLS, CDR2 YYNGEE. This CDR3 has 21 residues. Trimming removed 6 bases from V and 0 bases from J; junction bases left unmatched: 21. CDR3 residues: CASTITLKPGQGLYSNQPQHF. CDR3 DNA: TGTGCCAGCACCATAACATTAAAACCGGGACAGGGGTTATATAGCAATCAGCCCCAGCATTTT.

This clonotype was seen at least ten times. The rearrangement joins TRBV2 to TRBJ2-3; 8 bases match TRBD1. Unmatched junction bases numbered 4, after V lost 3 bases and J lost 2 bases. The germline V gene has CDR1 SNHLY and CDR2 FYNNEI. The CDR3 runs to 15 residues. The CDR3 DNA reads TGTGCCAGCAGTGACGGACAGGGACACACAGATACGCAGTATTTT. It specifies CASSDGQGHTDTQYF.